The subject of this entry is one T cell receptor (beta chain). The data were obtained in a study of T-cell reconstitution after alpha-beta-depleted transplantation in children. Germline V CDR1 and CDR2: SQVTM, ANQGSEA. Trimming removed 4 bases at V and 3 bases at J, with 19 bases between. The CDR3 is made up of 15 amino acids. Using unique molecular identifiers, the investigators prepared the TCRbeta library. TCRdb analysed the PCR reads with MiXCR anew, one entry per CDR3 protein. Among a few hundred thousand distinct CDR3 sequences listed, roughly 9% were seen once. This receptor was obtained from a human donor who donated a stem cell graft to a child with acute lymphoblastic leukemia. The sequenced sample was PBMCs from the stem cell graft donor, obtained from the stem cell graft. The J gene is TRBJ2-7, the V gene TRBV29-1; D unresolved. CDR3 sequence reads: CSVVSNEAGNYEQYF. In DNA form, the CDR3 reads TGCAGCGTTGTTAGTAACGAGGCAGGAAACTACGAGCAGTACTTC.